This is a list of T cell receptor beta chains from one sample in a study of T-cell reconstitution after alpha-beta-depleted transplantation in children. One entry per CDR3 protein results from TCRdb running MiXCR on the PCR reads. Among roughly 250,000 distinct CDR3 sequences listed, 8.2% were seen once. The sample consisted of PBMCs, mostly from graft donor cells, taken 180 days after TCRalphabeta/CD19-depleted stem cell transplant. These receptors were obtained from a male patient aged 10-17 years who had a stem cell transplant for acute lymphoblastic leukemia, so the T cells may come from the graft donor. Each CDR3 is given with its conserved first and last residue.

V gene	J gene	CDR3 protein
TRBV20-1	TRBJ1-5	CSARAVGQPQHF
TRBV5-1	TRBJ2-3	CASSQEGAGWGDTQYF
TRBV12-3/TRBV12-4	TRBJ1-6	CASSLGSSYNSPLHF
TRBV5-1	TRBJ2-7	CASSLAPGTGGSEQYF
TRBV7-9	TRBJ1-4	CASSHNEKLFF
TRBV7-2	TRBJ2-1	CASSSPFLPSSYNEQFF
TRBV5-1	TRBJ2-3	CASSTGLGRDTQYF
TRBV28	TRBJ1-1	CASTQSVGKNTEAFF
TRBV27	TRBJ1-2	CASTPRGGYGYTF
TRBV29-1	TRBJ2-5	CSVEDMGIETQYF
TRBV28	TRBJ2-3	CASSFQDRGTDTQYF
TRBV6-5	TRBJ1-1	CASSYSLGNTEAFF
TRBV10-3	TRBJ1-6	CAINSRLYPHSPLHF
TRBV28	TRBJ2-2	CASSLRDLGGHTGELFF
TRBV12-3/TRBV12-4	TRBJ2-5	CASTPGSTKETQYF
TRBV6-5	TRBJ2-3	CASSYWGRRDSRLDTQYF
TRBV7-3	TRBJ1-6	CASSLRGGSYNSPLHF
TRBV12-3/TRBV12-4	TRBJ2-5	CASSHFRGRETQYF